The 32 T cell receptor beta chains listed next were all sequenced from one sample in a study of tissue T cells after allogeneic stem cell transplantation. Measured with immunoSEQ multiplex PCR; TCRdb has only the in-frame clones, and not every one. The sample includes some 5,800 clones, roughly 62% of them seen just once. The sequencing here drew on tissue from the jejunum, taken at autopsy. The receptor set was obtained from a male donor aged 60 or older with lung cancer.

This chain uses TRBV5-4 with TRBJ2-1; the D gene is possibly TRBD2 (6 bases). The length of the CDR3 is 15 residues. Germline CDR1 SGHNT, CDR2 YYREEE (reference sequence). V was shortened by 4 bases and J by 8 bases, with 19 bases between the two germline ends. The CDR3, as DNA: TGTGCCAGCAGCCCGGACCCGGCTAGCGCTTATGAGCAGTTCTTC. This codes for CASSPDPASAYEQFF. The variable domain in full, with the rest retrieved from reference TRBV5-4 and TRBJ2-1, is ETGVTQSPTHLIKTRGQQVTLRCSSQSGHNTVSWYQQALGQGPQFIFQYYREEENGRGNFPPRFSGLQFPNYSSELNVNALELDDSALYLCASSPDPASAYEQFFGPGTRLTVL.

This clone is medium-sized (0.01 to 0.1%) within its sample. The chain joins TRBV19 to TRBJ1-2; a weak D match, TRBD1 (6 bases). The CDR3 has 14 residues. Germline V gene data show CDR1 as LNHDA and CDR2 as SQIVND (reference sequence). Trimming shortened V by 7 bases and J by 5 bases, and 17 bases separated the two germline ends. The DNA for the CDR3 is TGTGCCAGTACCGAAGGGACACCGTCGTATGGCTACACCTTC. Amino acids: CASTEGTPSYGYTF.

As for this clone: A much more abundant neighbour one base away suggests this may be a read error. The sample holds other DNA sequences that translate to the same CDR3. J is TRBJ2-7 and V is TRBV3-1 (or the pseudogene TRBV3-2); perhaps TRBD2 as D (7 bases). CDR1 and CDR2 from the germline V gene are LGHDT and YNNKEL (reference sequence). The CDR3 consists of 16 residues. The CDR3 DNA reads as TGCGCCAGCAGCCAAGATGGTGACGGGGGGCCACGCGAGCAGTACTTC. This gives the protein CASSQDGDGGPREQYF.

This clone was found a few times. The rearrangement links TRBV3-1 (or the pseudogene TRBV3-2) to TRBJ1-4; no reliable D call. The CDR3 loop spans 16 amino acids. Trimming removed 1 base at V and 6 bases at J, with 15 bases between. CDR1 is LGHDT and CDR2 is YNNKEL in the germline V gene (reference sequence). The CDR3 protein is CASSQGTGLLDEKLFF. For the CDR3, the DNA is TGTGCCAGCAGCCAAGGAACGGGTCTCCTCGATGAAAAACTGTTTTTT.

This clone occurred once. The chain recombines TRBV11-2 with TRBJ2-1; TRBD2 agrees at 8 bases. Germline lookup yields CDR1 SGHAT and CDR2 FQNNGV. The J segment lost 2 bases and the V segment lost 5 bases, leaving 5 bases of the junction unmatched. The CDR3 is 15 amino acids. CDR3 coding DNA: TGTGCCAGCAGCATAGCGGGACCCCCCTACAATGAGCAGTTCTTC. This codes for CASSIAGPPYNEQFF.

This clone was counted a few times. The chain is built from TRBV21-1 and TRBJ2-3; the DNA was not compared with TRBD2, the D call given in the table. TRBV21-1 is given as a pseudogene. The CDR3 spans 14 residues. CDR3: CASTMVGGADTQYF. The CDR3 bases are TGTGCCAGCACCATGGTGGGGGGGGCAGATACGCAGTATTTT.

A few counts support this clone. The CDR3 loop is CSVPGQDRINTEAFF. The CDR3 DNA is TGCAGCGTGCCGGGACAGGATAGGATCAACACTGAAGCTTTCTTT. The chain has TRBV29-1 and TRBJ1-1; 8 positions match TRBD1. The CDR3 length is 15 residues. The germline V gene encodes CDR1 SQVTM and CDR2 ANQGSEA. V lost 6 bases to trimming and J lost 2 bases; unmatched junction nucleotides: 11.

This clone was counted only a few times. This rearrangement joins TRBV27 to TRBJ2-7, with unresolved D. This CDR3 has 13 residues. In germline, CDR1 is MNHEY, CDR2 SMNVEV (reference sequence). The V and J ends lost 10 bases and 5 bases respectively, with 18 bases between them. Here the CDR3 DNA reads TGTGCCACCCCGGACCGACCCCCCCACGAGCAGTACTTC. Its protein product is CATPDRPPHEQYF.

V usage is TRBV6-2 or TRBV6-3 and J usage is TRBJ2-7; no firm D call. V gave up 6 bases and J gave up 1 base, with 7 bases separating them. The germline V gene has CDR1 MNHEY and CDR2 SVGEGT. The CDR3 totals 12 residues. CDR3 in DNA: TGTGCCAGCAGCTATAGATCCTACGAGCAGTACTTC. Amino acid sequence: CASSYRSYEQYF.

This chain joins TRBV11-2 and TRBJ1-4; 11 bases are shared with TRBD1. CDR1 and CDR2 (germline): SGHAT, FQNNGV. Trimming removed 5 bases from V and 4 bases from J; junction bases left unmatched: 9. The CDR3 totals 17 residues. CDR3 protein: CASSLWTGGASNEKLFF. CDR3 bases: TGTGCCAGCAGCCTCTGGACAGGGGGCGCGAGTAATGAAAAACTGTTTTTT.

This clone turned up a few times. V gene TRBV30 combines with J gene TRBJ1-6; the D gene is possibly TRBD1 (6 bases). The length of the CDR3 is 13 residues. Trimming stripped 4 bases from V and 10 bases from J, with 14 bases between. The germline V gene encodes CDR1 GTSNPN and CDR2 SVGIG (reference sequence). Written as DNA, the CDR3 is TGTGCCTGGACAGGGGCCTTAAGGTCACCCCTCCACTTT. Protein sequence: CAWTGALRSPLHF.

The rearrangement joins TRBV12-1 to TRBJ2-6; the D call TRBD1 from the table was never checked on the DNA. TRBV12-1 is a pseudogene. This CDR3 region has 17 residues. The CDR3 DNA reads as TGTGCCAGCAGCCCGGACAGGGGGTACTCTGGGGCCAACGTCCTGACTTTC. Its protein is CASSPDRGYSGANVLTF.

This clone has a handful of counts. The rearrangement links TRBV9 to TRBJ2-7, with TRBD2 matching 11 bases. The CDR3 is 15 amino acids. From germline, CDR1 is SGDLS and CDR2 YYNGEE. V lost 1 base and J lost 3; bases outside the gene matches: 3. The CDR3: CASSVIAGGHYEQYF. DNA of the CDR3: TGTGCCAGCAGCGTAATAGCGGGGGGGCACTACGAGCAGTACTTC.

The rearrangement uses TRBV12-3 or TRBV12-4 and TRBJ1-2; D unresolved. Between the trimmed V and J ends, which lost 10 bases and 4 bases, there was a span of 13 bases. The CDR3 loop spans 12 amino acids. The CDR3 coding sequence is TGTGCCATTTTGGTAGGGTTCTATGGCTACACCTTC. Amino acids: CAILVGFYGYTF.

By sample fraction, this clone is medium-sized. The chain couples TRBV7-2 to TRBJ2-7, with 7 bases matching TRBD1. Germline-derived CDR1 and CDR2 are SGHTA and FQGNSA. The V gene end was trimmed by 1 base and the J gene end by 6 bases; junction bases not matched to a gene: 3. The CDR3 runs to 13 residues. CDR3 bases: TGTGCCAGCAGCTTAGGCCCAGGGGGCGAGCAGTACTTC. This translates into CASSLGPGGEQYF.

This clone is labeled as medium-sized. The rearrangement links TRBV28 to TRBJ2-7; 12 bases are a match to TRBD2. The CDR3 runs 16 residues. J was trimmed by 1 base and V by 4 bases; bases with no gene match: 5. Per the germline V gene, CDR1 is MDHEN and CDR2 is SYDVKM. CDR3 nucleotide sequence: TGTGCCAGCAGTTCCAGTGGACTAGCGGGGTCCTACGAGCAGTACTTC. This codes for CASSSSGLAGSYEQYF. The full variable domain, with the rest looked up from reference TRBV28 and TRBJ2-7, is DVKVTQSSRYLVKRTGEKVFLECVQDMDHENMFWYRQDPGLGLRLIYFSYDVKMKEKGDIPEGYSVSREKKERFSLILESASTNQTSMYLCASSSSGLAGSYEQYFGPGTRLTVT.

The chain combines TRBV12-3 or TRBV12-4 with TRBJ2-3; the D is unclear. V lost 3 bases to trimming and J lost 5 bases, with 6 bases between them. This CDR3 is 12 amino acids long. The CDR3: CASSFGVDTQYF. The CDR3 nucleotides are TGTGCCAGCAGTTTTGGGGTAGATACGCAGTATTTT.

Relative to its sample, this clone is medium-sized (0.01 to 0.1%). This chain links TRBV30 with TRBJ1-2; 9 bases fit TRBD1. V shed 2 bases and J 7 bases; nucleotides not matched to a gene: 11. The germline V gene encodes CDR1 GTSNPN and CDR2 SVGIG (reference sequence). The CDR3 sequence is 15 residues long. Here the CDR3 reads CAWSPSQGASRGYTF. CDR3 DNA: TGTGCCTGGAGTCCCTCACAGGGGGCGTCCCGTGGCTACACCTTC.

The chain uses TRBV4-3 and TRBJ2-3; D is unresolved. CDR3 length equals 15 residues. Germline V gene sequence: CDR1 LGHNA, CDR2 YSLEER. V was trimmed by 0 bases and J by 4 bases, leaving 11 bases between them. The CDR3 here is CASSQDVGSADTQYF. In DNA, the CDR3 is TGCGCCAGCAGCCAAGATGTCGGGTCGGCAGATACGCAGTATTTT.

The sample holds a few counts of this clone. V usage is TRBV25-1 and J usage is TRBJ1-4; D unclear. CDR1 is MGHDK and CDR2 is SYGVNS in the germline V gene. Trimming left V 8 bases short and J 8 bases short, with 21 bases between. This CDR3 spans 15 amino acids. The DNA of the CDR3 is TGTGCCAGCGAACCTCGAGACTCCCAAGGGGAAAAACTGTTTTTT. Translating gives CASEPRDSQGEKLFF.

V and J are TRBV4-1 and TRBJ2-3; 7 nucleotides align to TRBD2. V lost 0 bases, J lost 3 bases, and 3 bases stayed unmatched. This CDR3 region has 15 residues. The germline V gene has CDR1 MGHRA and CDR2 YSYEKL. CDR3 residues: CASSQEGGRTDTQYF. In nucleotides, the CDR3 is TGCGCCAGCAGCCAAGAGGGAGGGAGAACAGATACGCAGTATTTT.

This chain connects TRBV3-1 (or the pseudogene TRBV3-2) to TRBJ1-3; no clear D gene. From germline, CDR1 is LGHDT and CDR2 YNNKEL (reference sequence). The CDR3 is made up of 15 amino acids. With 2 bases removed from V and 2 bases from J, the gap between germline ends came to 10 bases. The CDR3 protein is CASSQRSDTGNTIYF. CDR3 bases: TGTGCCAGCAGCCAAAGGTCGGATACTGGAAACACCATATATTTT.

V gene TRBV19 combines with J gene TRBJ2-7, with 7 bases identical to TRBD1. CDR3 length equals 14 residues. The V segment lost 6 bases and the J segment 5 bases; nucleotides outside the gene matches: 10. Looked up from germline, CDR1 is LNHDA and CDR2 is SQIVND (reference sequence). The CDR3 reads CASRASLTGDEQYF. For the CDR3, the DNA is TGTGCCAGTAGAGCCTCTTTAACAGGGGACGAGCAGTACTTC.

V gene TRBV4-3 combines with J gene TRBJ2-7, with 7 nucleotides matching TRBD1. This CDR3 has 13 amino acids. V gave up 5 bases and J gave up 4 bases; unmatched junction bases: 5. CDR1 is LGHNA, CDR2 YSLEER, per germline. Here the CDR3 DNA reads TGCGCCAGCAGCTTTAACAGGGGTTACGAGCAGTACTTC. This gives the protein CASSFNRGYEQYF.

The V and J genes are TRBV6-1 and TRBJ1-5; 7 bases agree with TRBD1. Germline V gene sequence: CDR1 MNHNS, CDR2 SASEGT. V was pared by 2 bases and J by 3 bases, with 4 bases of the junction left unmatched. This CDR3 is 15 amino acids long. This CDR3 is CASSEPGQNNQPQHF. In DNA, the CDR3 is TGTGCCAGCAGTGAACCGGGACAGAACAATCAGCCCCAGCATTTT.

This clone occurred a few times. The chain couples TRBV9 to TRBJ2-7, with D unclear. V was cut by 3 bases and J by 3 bases, with 13 bases left in between. This CDR3 has 14 amino acids. Germline V gene lookup returns CDR1 SGDLS and CDR2 YYNGEE. For the CDR3, the DNA is TGTGCCAGCAGCGAAGGACCAGGCTACTACGAGCAGTACTTC. Its translation is CASSEGPGYYEQYF.

The chain couples TRBV5-4 to TRBJ2-5; unclear D gene. The V end lost 4 bases, the J end lost 5 bases, and 9 bases lay between the germline ends. Germline values: CDR1 SGHNT, CDR2 YYREEE (reference sequence). CDR3 size: 12 residues. CDR3 amino acids: CASSPGEETQYF. The CDR3 bases are TGTGCCAGCAGCCCAGGAGAGGAGACCCAGTACTTC. The variable domain in full, with the rest retrieved from reference TRBV5-4 and TRBJ2-5, is ETGVTQSPTHLIKTRGQQVTLRCSSQSGHNTVSWYQQALGQGPQFIFQYYREEENGRGNFPPRFSGLQFPNYSSELNVNALELDDSALYLCASSPGEETQYFGPGTRLLVL.

This chain joins TRBV5-5 and TRBJ2-2; unclear D gene. The CDR3 length is 14 residues. Trimming removed 4 bases at V and 1 base at J, with 8 bases between. Germline loops: CDR1 SGHKS, CDR2 YYEKEE (reference sequence). DNA for the CDR3: TGTGCCAGCAGCAAACTATGGAACACCGGGGAGCTGTTTTTT. Translating it yields CASSKLWNTGELFF.

This chain uses TRBV6-5 with TRBJ1-2, with a weak D call TRBD1 (6 bases). Trimming removed 6 bases at V and 6 bases at J, with 17 bases between. The CDR3 runs 14 residues. Germline values: CDR1 MNHEY, CDR2 SVGAGI. Here the CDR3 DNA reads TGTGCCAGCAGGATAAGGGGGGTGTCGGATGGCTACACCTTC. It is translated as CASRIRGVSDGYTF.

This clone was seen a single time. The CDR3 spells CASSLGPSGGYEQYF. The CDR3 DNA is TGTGCCAGCAGCTTGGGGCCTAGCGGGGGGTACGAGCAGTACTTC. The rearrangement joins TRBV5-5 to TRBJ2-7; 11 bases align to TRBD2. The trim removed 0 bases at V and 4 bases at J, leaving 3 bases unmatched. There are 15 residues in the CDR3. CDR1 and CDR2 from the germline V gene are SGHKS and YYEKEE (reference sequence).

This clone ranks as medium-sized. V usage is TRBV9 and J usage is TRBJ2-2; a weak D match, TRBD2 (5 bases). CDR3 length: 16 residues. The germline V gene has CDR1 SGDLS and CDR2 YYNGEE. The germline V and J ends were trimmed by 4 bases and 5 bases, with 18 bases remaining between them. The CDR3, as DNA: TGTGCCAGCAGCCCCACCGACTACGGGATTACCGGGGAGCTGTTTTTT. It translates to CASSPTDYGITGELFF.

V is TRBV28 and J is TRBJ2-6; D remains unclear. The CDR3 is 16 residues long. With 4 bases removed from V and 4 bases from J, the gap between germline ends came to 14 bases. The V gene's germline CDR1 is MDHEN and CDR2 SYDVKM. The CDR3 loop reads CASSSWDGSGANVLTF. The CDR3 DNA reads as TGTGCCAGCAGTTCATGGGATGGGTCCGGGGCCAACGTCCTGACTTTC.